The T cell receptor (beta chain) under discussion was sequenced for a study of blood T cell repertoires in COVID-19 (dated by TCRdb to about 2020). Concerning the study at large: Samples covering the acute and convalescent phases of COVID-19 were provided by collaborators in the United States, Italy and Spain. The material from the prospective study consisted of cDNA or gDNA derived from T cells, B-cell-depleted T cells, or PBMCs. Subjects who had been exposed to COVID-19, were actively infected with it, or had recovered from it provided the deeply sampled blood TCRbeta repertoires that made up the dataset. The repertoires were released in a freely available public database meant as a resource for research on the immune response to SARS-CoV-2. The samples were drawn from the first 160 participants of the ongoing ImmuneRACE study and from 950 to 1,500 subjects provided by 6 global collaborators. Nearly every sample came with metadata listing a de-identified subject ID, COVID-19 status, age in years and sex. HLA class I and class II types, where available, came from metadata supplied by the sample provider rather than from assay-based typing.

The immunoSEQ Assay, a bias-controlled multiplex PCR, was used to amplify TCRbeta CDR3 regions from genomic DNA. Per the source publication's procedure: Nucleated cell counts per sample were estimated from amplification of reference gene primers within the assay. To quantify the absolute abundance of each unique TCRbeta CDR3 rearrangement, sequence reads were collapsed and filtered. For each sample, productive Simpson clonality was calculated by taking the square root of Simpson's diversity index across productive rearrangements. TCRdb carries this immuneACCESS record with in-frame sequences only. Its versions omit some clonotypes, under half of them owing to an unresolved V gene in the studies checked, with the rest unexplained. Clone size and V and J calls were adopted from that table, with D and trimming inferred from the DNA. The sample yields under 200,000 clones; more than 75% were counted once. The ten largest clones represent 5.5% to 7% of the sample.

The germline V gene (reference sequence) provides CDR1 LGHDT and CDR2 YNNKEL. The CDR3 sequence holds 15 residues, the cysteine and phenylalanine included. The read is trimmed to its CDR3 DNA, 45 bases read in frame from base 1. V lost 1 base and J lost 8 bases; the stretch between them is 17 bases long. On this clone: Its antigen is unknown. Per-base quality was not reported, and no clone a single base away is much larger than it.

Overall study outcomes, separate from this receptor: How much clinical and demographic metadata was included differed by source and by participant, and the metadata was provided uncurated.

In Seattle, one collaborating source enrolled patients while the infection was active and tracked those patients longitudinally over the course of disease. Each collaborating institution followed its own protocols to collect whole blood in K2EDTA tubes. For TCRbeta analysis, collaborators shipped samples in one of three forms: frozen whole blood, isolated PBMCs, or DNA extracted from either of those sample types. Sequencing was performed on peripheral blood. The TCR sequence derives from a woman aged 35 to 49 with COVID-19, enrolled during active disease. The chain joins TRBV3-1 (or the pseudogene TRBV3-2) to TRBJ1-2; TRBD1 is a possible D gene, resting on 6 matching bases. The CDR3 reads CASSQAPDSSGGYTF. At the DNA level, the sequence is TGTGCCAGCAGCCAAGCCCCGGACAGCTCTGGGGGCTACACCTTC.